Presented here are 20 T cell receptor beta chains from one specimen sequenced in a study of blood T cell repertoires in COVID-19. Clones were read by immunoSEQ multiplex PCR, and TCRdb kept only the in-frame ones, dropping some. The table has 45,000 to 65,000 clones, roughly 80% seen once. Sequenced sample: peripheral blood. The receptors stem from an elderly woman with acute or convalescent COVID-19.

This chain's CDR3 is CASSVTPGGNEKLFF. The CDR3 nucleotides are TGTGCCAGCAGCGTAACCCCAGGGGGCAATGAAAAACTGTTTTTT. The gene calls are TRBV9 and TRBJ1-4; 8 nucleotides match TRBD1. The CDR3 runs to 15 residues. Per germline, CDR1 SGDLS and CDR2 YYNGEE. V was clipped by 1 base and J by 5 bases; unmatched bases: 4.

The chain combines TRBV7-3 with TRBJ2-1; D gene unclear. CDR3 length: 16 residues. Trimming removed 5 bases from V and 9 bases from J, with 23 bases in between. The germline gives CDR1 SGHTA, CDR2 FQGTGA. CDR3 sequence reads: CASSRTRSSNIPEQFF. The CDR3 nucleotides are TGTGCCAGCAGCCGTACTCGGTCTAGTAATATCCCTGAGCAGTTCTTC.

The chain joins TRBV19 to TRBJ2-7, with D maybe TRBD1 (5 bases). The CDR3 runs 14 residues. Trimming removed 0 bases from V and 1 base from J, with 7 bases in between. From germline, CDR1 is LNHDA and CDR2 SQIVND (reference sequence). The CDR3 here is CASSIEAGSYEQYF. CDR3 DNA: TGTGCCAGTAGTATAGAGGCAGGGTCCTACGAGCAGTACTTC.

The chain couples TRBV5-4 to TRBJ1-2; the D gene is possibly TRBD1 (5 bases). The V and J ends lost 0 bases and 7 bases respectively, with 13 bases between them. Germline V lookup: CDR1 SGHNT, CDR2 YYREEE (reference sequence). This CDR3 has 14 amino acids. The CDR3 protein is CASSLAWGGIGYTF. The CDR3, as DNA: TGTGCCAGCAGCTTGGCCTGGGGGGGGATTGGCTACACCTTC. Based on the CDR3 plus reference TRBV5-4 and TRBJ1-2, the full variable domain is ETGVTQSPTHLIKTRGQQVTLRCSSQSGHNTVSWYQQALGQGPQFIFQYYREEENGRGNFPPRFSGLQFPNYSSELNVNALELDDSALYLCASSLAWGGIGYTFGSGTRLTVV.

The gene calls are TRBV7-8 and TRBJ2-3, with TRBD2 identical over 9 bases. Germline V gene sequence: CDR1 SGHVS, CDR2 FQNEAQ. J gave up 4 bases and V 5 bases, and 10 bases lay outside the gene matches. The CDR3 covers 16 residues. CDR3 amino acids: CASSARSSGVPDTQYF. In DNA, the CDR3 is TGTGCCAGCAGCGCCCGGTCTAGCGGGGTCCCAGATACGCAGTATTTT.

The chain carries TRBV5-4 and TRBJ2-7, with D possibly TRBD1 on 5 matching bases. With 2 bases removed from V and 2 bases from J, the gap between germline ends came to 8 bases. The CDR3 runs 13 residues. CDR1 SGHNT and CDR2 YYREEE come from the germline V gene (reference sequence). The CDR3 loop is CASSFQGPYEQYF. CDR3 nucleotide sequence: TGTGCCAGCAGCTTCCAGGGCCCCTACGAGCAGTACTTC.

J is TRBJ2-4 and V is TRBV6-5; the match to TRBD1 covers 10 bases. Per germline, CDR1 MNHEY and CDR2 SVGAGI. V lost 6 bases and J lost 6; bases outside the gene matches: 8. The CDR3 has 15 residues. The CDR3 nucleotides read TGTGCCAGCAGACAAGACAGGGGGCCGGGAAACATTCAGTACTTC. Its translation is CASRQDRGPGNIQYF.

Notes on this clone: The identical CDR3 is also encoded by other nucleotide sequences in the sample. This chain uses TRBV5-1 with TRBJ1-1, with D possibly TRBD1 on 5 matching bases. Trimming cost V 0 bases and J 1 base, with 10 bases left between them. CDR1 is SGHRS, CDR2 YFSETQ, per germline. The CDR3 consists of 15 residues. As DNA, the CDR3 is TGCGCCAGCAGCTTGGCCCCGGGGGGGAACACTGAAGCTTTCTTT. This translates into CASSLAPGGNTEAFF.

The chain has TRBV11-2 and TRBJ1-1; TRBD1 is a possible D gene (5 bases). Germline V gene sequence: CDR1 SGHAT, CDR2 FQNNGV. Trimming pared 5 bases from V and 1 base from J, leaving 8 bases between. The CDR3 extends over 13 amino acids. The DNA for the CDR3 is TGTGCCAGCAGCCCTACAGGGAACACTGAAGCTTTCTTT. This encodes CASSPTGNTEAFF.

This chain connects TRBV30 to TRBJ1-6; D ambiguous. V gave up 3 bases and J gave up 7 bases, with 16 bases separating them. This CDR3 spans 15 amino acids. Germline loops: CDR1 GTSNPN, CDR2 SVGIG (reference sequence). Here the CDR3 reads CAWRSASRRNSPLHF. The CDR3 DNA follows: TGTGCCTGGAGGAGTGCTTCAAGGAGGAATTCACCCCTCCACTTT.

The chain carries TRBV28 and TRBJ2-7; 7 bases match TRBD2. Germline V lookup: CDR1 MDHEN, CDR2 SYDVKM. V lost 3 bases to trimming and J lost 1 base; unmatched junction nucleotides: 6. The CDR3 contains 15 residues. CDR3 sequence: CASSFAGTKSYEQYF. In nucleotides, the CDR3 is TGTGCCAGCAGTTTCGCAGGGACTAAATCCTACGAGCAGTACTTC. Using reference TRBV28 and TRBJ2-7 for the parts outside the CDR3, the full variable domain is DVKVTQSSRYLVKRTGEKVFLECVQDMDHENMFWYRQDPGLGLRLIYFSYDVKMKEKGDIPEGYSVSREKKERFSLILESASTNQTSMYLCASSFAGTKSYEQYFGPGTRLTVT.

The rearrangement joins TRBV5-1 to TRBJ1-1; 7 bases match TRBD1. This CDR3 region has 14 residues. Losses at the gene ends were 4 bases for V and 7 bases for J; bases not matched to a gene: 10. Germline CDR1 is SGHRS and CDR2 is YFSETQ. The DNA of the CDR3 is TGCGCCAGCAGCCTAACAGGGGACACCAGTGAAGCTTTCTTT. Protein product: CASSLTGDTSEAFF.

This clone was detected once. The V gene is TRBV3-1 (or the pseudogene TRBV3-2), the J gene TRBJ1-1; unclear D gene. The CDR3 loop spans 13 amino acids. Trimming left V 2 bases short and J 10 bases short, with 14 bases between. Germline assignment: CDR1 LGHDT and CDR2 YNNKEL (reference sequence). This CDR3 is CASSQPGLRRAFF. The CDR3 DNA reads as TGTGCCAGCAGCCAACCGGGTCTACGGAGAGCTTTCTTT.

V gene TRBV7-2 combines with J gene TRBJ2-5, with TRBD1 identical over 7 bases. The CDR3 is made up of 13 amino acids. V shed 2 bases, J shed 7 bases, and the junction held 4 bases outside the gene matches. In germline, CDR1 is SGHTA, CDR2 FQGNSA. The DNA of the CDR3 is TGTGCCAGCAGCTTAAAGGGGGCAGGGACCCAGTACTTC. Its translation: CASSLKGAGTQYF.

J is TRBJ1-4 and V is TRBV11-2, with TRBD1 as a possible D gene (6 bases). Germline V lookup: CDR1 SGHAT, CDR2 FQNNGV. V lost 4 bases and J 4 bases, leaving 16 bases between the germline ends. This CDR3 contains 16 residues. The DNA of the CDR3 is TGTGCCAGCAGCTCCCAGGGGTTTTGGGGTAATGAAAAACTGTTTTTT. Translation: CASSSQGFWGNEKLFF.

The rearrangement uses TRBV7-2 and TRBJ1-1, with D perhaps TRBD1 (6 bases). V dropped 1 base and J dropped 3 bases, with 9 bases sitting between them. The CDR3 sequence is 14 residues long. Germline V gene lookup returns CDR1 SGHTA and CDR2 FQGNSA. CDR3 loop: CASSLGGGYTEAFF. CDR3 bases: TGTGCCAGCAGCTTAGGGGGGGGCTACACTGAAGCTTTCTTT.

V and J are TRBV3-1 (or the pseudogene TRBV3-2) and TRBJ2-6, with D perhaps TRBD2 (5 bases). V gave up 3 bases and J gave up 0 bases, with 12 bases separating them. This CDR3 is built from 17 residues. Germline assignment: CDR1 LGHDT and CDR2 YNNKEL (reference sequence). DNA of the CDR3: TGTGCCAGCAGCCACGGGGTCAAAAGCTCTGGGGCCAACGTCCTGACTTTC. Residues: CASSHGVKSSGANVLTF.

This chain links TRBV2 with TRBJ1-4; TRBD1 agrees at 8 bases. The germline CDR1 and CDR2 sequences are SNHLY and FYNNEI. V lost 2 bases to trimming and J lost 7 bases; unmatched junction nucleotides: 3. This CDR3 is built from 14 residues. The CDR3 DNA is TGTGCCAGCAGTGAACGGACAGGGTCTGAAAAACTGTTTTTT. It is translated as CASSERTGSEKLFF.

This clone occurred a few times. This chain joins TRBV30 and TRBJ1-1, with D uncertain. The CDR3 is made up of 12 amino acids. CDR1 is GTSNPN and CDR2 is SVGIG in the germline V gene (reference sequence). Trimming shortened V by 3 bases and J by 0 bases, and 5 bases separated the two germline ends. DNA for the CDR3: TGTGCCTGGAGGAGTATGAACACTGAAGCTTTCTTT. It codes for CAWRSMNTEAFF.

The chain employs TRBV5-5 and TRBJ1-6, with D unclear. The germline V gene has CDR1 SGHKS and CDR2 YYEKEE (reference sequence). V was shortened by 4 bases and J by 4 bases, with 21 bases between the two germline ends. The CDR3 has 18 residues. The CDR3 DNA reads TGTGCCAGCAGCCCCAGAGGACCCCTGCGGGATTATAATTCACCCCTCCACTTT. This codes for CASSPRGPLRDYNSPLHF.